Shown below are 5 T cell receptor beta chains from a single sample sequenced in a study of Graves' ophthalmopathy and Graves' hyperthyroidism. RNA transcripts yielded amplified TCR beta CDR3 regions. Amplification began with first-round RT-PCR using HTBI primers, then second-round multiplex PCR was performed. In TCRdb, the multiplex PCR reads were re-called with MiXCR into one record per CDR3 protein. The sample gives about 400,000 distinct CDR3 sequences, approximately 20% of which show up once; about 1.6% is in the top ten. The sample consisted of peripheral blood. All receptors come from a woman aged 18 to 35 with Graves' ophthalmopathy.

At least ten counts were recorded for this clonotype. The rearrangement joins TRBV10-3 to TRBJ2-7, with 9 bases fitting TRBD1. Germline loops: CDR1 ENHRY, CDR2 SYGVKD. The CDR3 is 15 residues long. V trimming: 3 bases; J trimming: 0 bases; junction bases outside the gene matches: 3. CDR3 coding DNA: TGTGCCATCAGTGACGGACAGGGGCTCTCCTACGAGCAGTACTTC. Translating gives CAISDGQGLSYEQYF.

This clonotype showed up many times. The chain links TRBV5-6 to TRBJ2-4, with D tentatively TRBD1 (6 bases). V was cut by 7 bases and J by 1 base, with 12 bases left in between. The CDR3 is 14 amino acids. Germline V CDR1 and CDR2: SGHDT, YYEEEE. The CDR3 protein is CASGAQGAKNIQYF. CDR3 DNA: TGTGCCAGCGGGGCCCAGGGGGCCAAAAACATTCAGTACTTC.

The table lists this clonotype with many counts. V usage is TRBV12-3 or TRBV12-4 and J usage is TRBJ1-3; 10 positions match TRBD1. The CDR3 has 15 residues. Unmatched junction bases numbered 7, after V lost 5 bases and J lost 6 bases. CDR3 sequence reads: CASSERQGAENTIYF. CDR3 bases: TGTGCCAGCAGTGAAAGACAGGGGGCGGAAAACACCATATATTTT.

This clonotype was picked up many times. J is TRBJ2-5 and V is TRBV20-1, with D tentatively TRBD1 (5 bases). The CDR3 runs to 14 residues. Germline lookup yields CDR1 DFQATT and CDR2 SNEGSKA (reference sequence). V lost 0 bases and J lost 1, with 9 bases in between. The chain's CDR3 is CSARDGAPQETQYF. As DNA, the CDR3 is TGCAGTGCTAGAGATGGGGCCCCCCAAGAGACCCAGTACTTC.

This sequence joins TRBV11-2 and TRBJ2-4, with 11 bases fitting TRBD1. This CDR3 comprises 17 residues. J lost 1 base, V lost 5 bases, and 7 bases had no gene match. Germline V gene data show CDR1 as SGHAT and CDR2 as FQNNGV. As DNA, the CDR3 is TGTGCCAGCAGCACCGGGACAGGGGGGGTTGCCAAAAACATTCAGTACTTC. It specifies CASSTGTGGVAKNIQYF.